This T cell receptor beta chain was sequenced for a study of preoperative IRX-2 immunotherapy in early breast cancer. Treatment: preoperative locoregional IRX-2 cytokine immunotherapy. Preoperative locoregional IRX-2 cytokine immunotherapy was tested in the phase Ib source study. This CDR3 is 15 amino acids long. CDR1 ENHRY and CDR2 SYGVKD come from the germline V gene. The V gene lost 0 bases and the J gene lost 7 bases, with 12 bases spanning the gap. Profiled with immunoSEQ multiplex PCR; TCRdb holds only in-frame clones, not every one. Here the sample spans roughly 34,000 clones, just under 90% being singletons.

The receptor was derived from a human donor with breast cancer. The chain combines TRBV10-3 with TRBJ2-2, with a tentative D call TRBD1 (5 bases). The sample was tumor tissue, taken after IRX-2 immunotherapy. The CDR3 sequence is CAISESFRAGGELFF. DNA for the CDR3: TGTGCCATCAGTGAGTCGTTCAGGGCCGGCGGGGAGCTGTTTTTT.